A single sample gave rise to the 25 T cell receptor beta chains below, sequenced in a study of T cells in tuberculosis. The data were produced by immunoSEQ multiplex PCR, yet TCRdb's version contains in-frame clones alone and is incomplete. The data contain tens of thousands of clones, 93% of them singletons. The time point denotes: new active TB diagnosis, blood taken before or within 7 days of starting treatment. The input for sequencing was PBMCs, taken at tuberculosis diagnosis. These receptors came from an adult with tuberculosis.

The V gene is TRBV4-1, the J gene TRBJ1-3; D perhaps matches TRBD1 (6 bases). This CDR3 region has 14 residues. V was trimmed by 4 bases and J by 4 bases, leaving 11 bases between them. Germline CDR1 MGHRA, CDR2 YSYEKL. CDR3 region: CASSPTGLGNTIYF. Here the CDR3 DNA reads TGCGCCAGCAGCCCCACAGGGTTGGGAAACACCATATATTTT.

The rearrangement uses TRBV30 and TRBJ1-1; tentative D call: TRBD1 (5 bases). Germline V CDR1 and CDR2: GTSNPN, SVGIG (reference sequence). The CDR3 is 16 residues long. V was cut by 0 bases and J by 0 bases, with 14 bases left in between. The chain's CDR3 is CAWSVLGAPMNTEAFF. CDR3 DNA sequence: TGTGCCTGGAGTGTACTTGGGGCCCCGATGAACACTGAAGCTTTCTTT.

The chain carries TRBV6-1 and TRBJ2-3; the match to TRBD2 covers 11 bases. The CDR3 is 18 amino acids. After removal of 4 bases from V and 6 bases from J, the junction contained 15 bases not matched to a gene. Germline CDR1 and CDR2: MNHNS and SASEGT. The chain's CDR3 is CASSVKGALAGETDTQYF. The CDR3 DNA reads as TGTGCCAGCAGTGTCAAGGGAGCACTAGCGGGAGAAACCGATACGCAGTATTTT.

The chain employs TRBV5-1 and TRBJ1-4, with 9 bases that match TRBD1. CDR1 and CDR2 from the germline V gene are SGHRS and YFSETQ. J lost 6 bases, V lost 5 bases, and 14 bases had no gene match. This CDR3 comprises 17 residues. The CDR3 DNA is TGCGCCAGCAGACAGGGTACAGGGGGCAGTCTGGATGAAAAACTGTTTTTT. Protein sequence: CASRQGTGGSLDEKLFF.

The chain carries TRBV25-1 and TRBJ2-1, with D maybe TRBD2 (6 bases). Germline values: CDR1 MGHDK, CDR2 SYGVNS. Trimming left V 5 bases short and J 1 base short, with 9 bases between. The CDR3 length is 14 residues. Here the CDR3 DNA reads TGTGCCAGCAGTCCTAGCGTATCCTACAATGAGCAGTTCTTC. As protein: CASSPSVSYNEQFF.

J is TRBJ2-1 and V is TRBV2, with TRBD2 identical over 8 bases. V was clipped by 8 bases and J by 4 bases; unmatched bases: 7. The CDR3 covers 14 residues. Germline V lookup: CDR1 SNHLY, CDR2 FYNNEI. CDR3 loop: CASFGIAGYNEQFF. CDR3 DNA sequence: TGTGCCAGCTTCGGGATAGCGGGATACAATGAGCAGTTCTTC.

The table lists this clone with a count of one. The chain links TRBV18 to TRBJ2-3; 13 nucleotides line up with TRBD2. Germline V lookup: CDR1 KGHSH, CDR2 LQKENI. V shed 6 bases, J shed 0 bases, and the junction held 9 bases outside the gene matches. This CDR3 is built from 18 residues. The CDR3 DNA reads as TGTGCCAGCTCCCGGACTAGCGGGAGCGAGACGAGCACAGATACGCAGTATTTT. Amino acid sequence: CASSRTSGSETSTDTQYF.

This chain connects TRBV4-1 to TRBJ2-7; 8 bases line up with TRBD2. The V segment lost 1 base and the J segment 3 bases; nucleotides outside the gene matches: 2. The CDR3 covers 14 residues. Looked up from germline, CDR1 is MGHRA and CDR2 is YSYEKL. In DNA form, the CDR3 reads TGCGCCAGCAGCCAAGTAGCGGGAAGCTACGAGCAGTACTTC. Protein: CASSQVAGSYEQYF.

The chain has TRBV7-6 and TRBJ1-6; 10 positions agree with TRBD1. The ends lost 5 bases at V and 9 bases at J; junction bases unmatched: 10. Per germline, CDR1 SGHVS and CDR2 FNYEAQ. The CDR3 totals 16 residues. The CDR3 DNA reads TGTGCCAGCAGCGCCGACAGGGGGCTCGGACGTTCACCCCTCCACTTT. Translation: CASSADRGLGRSPLHF.

The chain uses TRBV28 and TRBJ1-1, with a tentative D call TRBD1 (6 bases). The germline V gene has CDR1 MDHEN and CDR2 SYDVKM. Trimming shortened V by 4 bases and J by 5 bases, and 11 bases separated the two germline ends. There are 13 residues in the CDR3. CDR3 region: CASSWSRGTEAFF. The DNA of the CDR3 is TGTGCCAGCAGTTGGAGCAGGGGTACTGAAGCTTTCTTT.

The V gene is TRBV10-3, the J gene TRBJ2-7, with a tentative D call TRBD1 (5 bases). CDR1 and CDR2 (germline): ENHRY, SYGVKD. Trimming removed 5 bases at V and 3 bases at J, with 11 bases between. This CDR3 spans 13 amino acids. CDR3 DNA: TGTGCCATCAGTTCGAGCAGGGTCTACGAGCAGTACTTC. It translates to CAISSSRVYEQYF.

V is TRBV18 and J is TRBJ2-7; the D gene is possibly TRBD2 (5 bases). Germline CDR1 reads KGHSH; CDR2 reads LQKENI. This CDR3 has 17 residues. V lost 8 bases and J 0 bases, leaving 23 bases between the germline ends. The CDR3 loop reads CASAGPEGIKSSYEQYF. The CDR3 nucleotides read TGTGCCAGCGCTGGACCCGAGGGCATCAAGAGCTCCTACGAGCAGTACTTC.

The CDR3 region is CASSPTLAGDEYF. DNA for the CDR3: TGTGCCAGCAGTCCGACCCTAGCGGGGGATGAATATTTT. The V call is TRBV27, the J call TRBJ2-3, with 10 nucleotides matching TRBD2. CDR3 size: 13 residues. CDR1 MNHEY and CDR2 SMNVEV come from the germline V gene (reference sequence). J lost 15 bases, V lost 5 bases, and 11 bases had no gene match.

This clone was detected once. The chain couples TRBV21-1 to TRBJ2-5; the D call TRBD2 from the table was never checked on the DNA. TRBV21-1 is a known pseudogene. This CDR3 has 15 residues. The DNA for the CDR3 is TGTGCCAGCACCTTAGCGACCCCGGGGGAAGAGACCCAGTACTTC. Encoded protein: CASTLATPGEETQYF.

The chain carries TRBV27 and TRBJ2-1; possible D gene TRBD2, 6 bases. Germline V gene sequence: CDR1 MNHEY, CDR2 SMNVEV (reference sequence). The CDR3 sequence is 15 residues long. V lost 7 bases and J lost 6, with 19 bases in between. The CDR3: CASMLAQSGLNEQFF. The CDR3 DNA reads TGTGCCAGCATGTTGGCCCAAAGCGGGCTCAATGAGCAGTTCTTC.

V gene TRBV13 combines with J gene TRBJ1-2, with TRBD1 identical over 8 bases. The CDR3 length is 14 residues. Looked up from germline, CDR1 is PRHDT and CDR2 is FYEKMQ (reference sequence). J gave up 2 bases and V 6 bases, and 5 bases lay outside the gene matches. The CDR3 sequence: CASRLGQVNYGYTF. The CDR3 coding sequence is TGTGCCAGCAGATTGGGACAGGTGAACTATGGCTACACCTTC.

CDR3 loop: CATSRDSTGIYEQYF. CDR3 nucleotides: TGTGCCACCAGCAGAGATTCGACAGGGATCTACGAGCAGTACTTC. The rearrangement links TRBV15 to TRBJ2-7; 7 nucleotides agree with TRBD1. The CDR3 is made up of 15 amino acids. Germline V lookup: CDR1 LNHNV, CDR2 YYDKDF (reference sequence). Germline trimming cut 0 bases from V and 3 bases from J; bases unmatched to any gene: 5.

The chain joins TRBV18 to TRBJ1-5; TRBD1 is a possible D gene (5 bases). Trimming removed 1 base at V and 3 bases at J, with 13 bases between. This CDR3 is built from 16 residues. In germline, CDR1 is KGHSH, CDR2 LQKENI. The chain's CDR3 is CASSPQGMANNQPQHF. In nucleotides, the CDR3 is TGTGCCAGCTCACCACAGGGGATGGCTAACAATCAGCCCCAGCATTTT.

This clone came up once. The chain employs TRBV19 and TRBJ2-1; 13 bases are shared with TRBD2. CDR3 length equals 16 residues. The germline V gene encodes CDR1 LNHDA and CDR2 SQIVND (reference sequence). Trimming removed 7 bases from V and 4 bases from J; junction bases left unmatched: 7. The CDR3 bases are TGTGCCAGTACCCCCGGACTAGCGGGGGAATACAATGAGCAGTTCTTC. Residues: CASTPGLAGEYNEQFF.

The V and J genes are TRBV6-5 and TRBJ2-3; possible D gene TRBD2, 5 bases. Trimming removed 3 bases at V and 0 bases at J, with 10 bases between. From germline, CDR1 is MNHEY and CDR2 SVGAGI. This CDR3 is 15 amino acids long. The CDR3 loop is CASSYGGPSTDTQYF. DNA of the CDR3: TGTGCCAGCAGTTATGGCGGGCCGAGCACAGATACGCAGTATTTT.

The gene calls are TRBV5-1 and TRBJ2-3, with D possibly TRBD1 on 5 matching bases. CDR1 SGHRS and CDR2 YFSETQ come from the germline V gene. Trimming shortened V by 4 bases and J by 1 base, and 10 bases separated the two germline ends. CDR3 length: 14 residues. The CDR3 is CASSETAGTDTQYF. The CDR3 nucleotides read TGCGCCAGCAGCGAGACAGCAGGCACAGATACGCAGTATTTT.

The chain couples TRBV11-2 to TRBJ2-3; TRBD2 is a possible D gene (6 bases). V dropped 6 bases and J dropped 2 bases, with 12 bases sitting between them. This CDR3 has 14 residues. Germline CDR1 and CDR2: SGHAT and FQNNGV. CDR3 nucleotides: TGTGCCAGCAGTCCCGGAGGGAACACAGATACGCAGTATTTT. Its translation: CASSPGGNTDTQYF.

This chain uses TRBV4-1 with TRBJ1-1; D is uncertain. Germline loops: CDR1 MGHRA, CDR2 YSYEKL. The CDR3 runs 15 residues. The V gene lost 4 bases and the J gene lost 0 bases, with 12 bases spanning the gap. The CDR3 nucleotides read TGCGCCAGCAGCCGCCCGTTAAGCATGAACACTGAAGCTTTCTTT. Translated: CASSRPLSMNTEAFF.

The rearrangement uses TRBV5-8 and TRBJ2-7; a possible D gene is TRBD1 (5 bases). The germline V gene encodes CDR1 SGHTS and CDR2 YDEGEE. V was shortened by 2 bases and J by 2 bases, with 17 bases between the two germline ends. This CDR3 has 16 amino acids. The CDR3 DNA reads as TGTGCCAGCAGCTTTAACAGGTTCCCCACGACCTACGAGCAGTACTTC. Its protein is CASSFNRFPTTYEQYF.

The genes are TRBV18 and TRBJ2-3; maybe TRBD1 (6 bases). The CDR3 consists of 17 residues. CDR1 is KGHSH, CDR2 LQKENI, per germline. V was clipped by 5 bases and J by 8 bases, with 26 bases between them. CDR3 amino acids: CASSAVQGVLEIGTQYF. CDR3 bases: TGTGCCAGCTCAGCGGTACAGGGAGTCCTAGAAATTGGTACGCAGTATTTT.